The 31 T cell receptor beta chains below come from one sample, sequenced in a study of T cells in Graves' hyperthyroidism and ophthalmopathy. Amplified regions were TCR beta CDR3 sequences from RNA transcripts. During a first-round RT-PCR of the TCR CDR3, the HTBI primer set was used. Each CDR3 protein gets one entry after TCRdb re-called the multiplex PCR reads with MiXCR. Of around 350,000 distinct CDR3 sequences in the sample, 13% were seen once. Sequencing was done on a sample of blood. These receptors came from a woman younger than 30 with Graves' hyperthyroidism.

This clonotype was detected ten times or more. This sequence joins TRBV6-1 and TRBJ2-7, with no clear D. Germline loops: CDR1 MNHNS, CDR2 SASEGT. The CDR3 has 14 residues. V was cut by 5 bases and J by 2 bases, with 13 bases left in between. CDR3 sequence reads: CASSYMDGAYEQYF. The CDR3 region has the DNA TGTGCCAGCAGTTACATGGACGGAGCCTACGAGCAGTACTTC.

This clonotype was observed at least ten times. The chain employs TRBV6-1 and TRBJ2-7, with D tentatively TRBD1 or TRBD2 (6 bases each). The CDR3 consists of 15 residues. V lost 5 bases, J lost 5 bases, and 19 bases lay in between. Germline CDR1 reads MNHNS; CDR2 reads SASEGT. DNA of the CDR3: TGTGCCAGCAGTTACGGGGCAGGGGAGGTTCACGAGCAGTACTTC. Its translation: CASSYGAGEVHEQYF.

This clonotype was counted ten times or more. The chain uses TRBV3-1 and TRBJ1-4, with TRBD1 matching 8 bases. This CDR3 is built from 15 residues. Germline V gene sequence: CDR1 LGHDT, CDR2 YNNKEL (reference sequence). Trimming took 2 bases from V and 8 from J; bases not matched to a gene: 7. CDR3 bases: TGTGCCAGCAGCCAAAGTCCAGGGGGCGAAGAAAAACTGTTTTTT. It encodes CASSQSPGGEEKLFF.

This clonotype was recorded only once. The V and J genes are TRBV19 and TRBJ1-2; D uncertain. This CDR3 is 13 amino acids long. The V gene's germline CDR1 is LNHDA and CDR2 SQIVND (reference sequence). The CDR3 DNA reads as TGTGCTAAGGTCAGAAGAAGAAACTATGGCTACACCTTC. Translating it yields CAKVRRRNYGYTF.

At least ten counts were recorded for this clonotype. The chain joins TRBV20-1 to TRBJ2-3; tentatively, D is TRBD1 or TRBD2 (6 bases each). V lost 1 base to trimming and J lost 4 bases, with 12 bases between them. CDR1 is DFQATT and CDR2 is SNEGSKA in the germline V gene (reference sequence). The CDR3 totals 14 residues. CDR3 in amino acids: CSARGGRESDTQYF. CDR3 in DNA: TGCAGTGCTAGAGGGGGGCGGGAATCAGATACGCAGTATTTT.

About this clonotype itself: Since a much larger clone is just one base distant, this may be a read error. The genes are TRBV9 and TRBJ2-5; 9 positions agree with TRBD1. CDR3 length: 14 residues. Germline-derived CDR1 and CDR2 are SGDLS and YYNGEE. Unmatched junction bases numbered 2, after V lost 0 bases and J lost 5 bases. This CDR3 is CASSVGTGDETQYF. CDR3 coding DNA: TGTGCCAGCAGCGTAGGGACAGGGGACGAGACCCAGTACTTC.

Ten or more counts support this clonotype. The J gene is TRBJ1-2, the V gene TRBV2; D gene uncertain. V was shortened by 1 base and J by 7 bases, with 1 base between the two germline ends. The CDR3 has 10 residues. Germline-derived CDR1 and CDR2 are SNHLY and FYNNEI. The CDR3 loop is CASSEGGYTF. As DNA, the CDR3 is TGTGCCAGCAGTGAAGGTGGCTACACCTTC.

A few counts support this clonotype. This chain connects TRBV19 to TRBJ2-3, with D unresolved. The CDR3 length is 13 residues. Germline V lookup: CDR1 LNHDA, CDR2 SQIVND (reference sequence). Trimming stripped 1 base from V and 5 bases from J, with 7 bases between. In DNA form, the CDR3 reads TGTGCCAGTAGTATAGGGGCCCAAGATACGCAGTATTTT. Its protein product is CASSIGAQDTQYF.

This clonotype showed up many times. V is TRBV12-3 or TRBV12-4 and J is TRBJ2-5; 10 bases map to TRBD2. V gave up 5 bases and J gave up 4 bases; unmatched junction bases: 13. The CDR3 has 17 residues. For the CDR3, the DNA is TGTGCCAGCAGTCCTCCCCCGAGAAGCGGGGGGGGAGAGACCCAGTACTTC. It encodes CASSPPPRSGGGETQYF.

This clonotype was recorded many times. The J gene is TRBJ2-7, the V gene TRBV18; 11 bases are shared with TRBD2. The germline V gene has CDR1 KGHSH and CDR2 LQKENI. The length of the CDR3 is 15 residues. With V trimmed by 3 bases and J by 6 bases, 7 bases remained unmatched. The CDR3 nucleotides are TGTGCCAGCTCACCCCCCACTAGCGGGGGCGGCGAGCAGTACTTC. It translates to CASSPPTSGGGEQYF.

At least ten counts were recorded for this clonotype. The chain employs TRBV28 and TRBJ2-1; maybe TRBD1 (5 bases). Trimming took off 2 bases at V and 10 bases at J, with 9 bases between the two ends. The germline CDR1 and CDR2 sequences are MDHEN and SYDVKM. CDR3 size: 12 residues. The CDR3 coding sequence is TGTGCCAGCAGTTTAGCAGGGCGGGAGCAGTTCTTC. It encodes CASSLAGREQFF. Full variable domain (rest looked up from reference TRBV28 and TRBJ2-1): DVKVTQSSRYLVKRTGEKVFLECVQDMDHENMFWYRQDPGLGLRLIYFSYDVKMKEKGDIPEGYSVSREKKERFSLILESASTNQTSMYLCASSLAGREQFFGPGTRLTVL.

V and J are TRBV19 and TRBJ2-2; D is tentatively TRBD1 or TRBD2 (5 bases each). Germline CDR1 is LNHDA and CDR2 is SQIVND (reference sequence). Between the trimmed V and J ends, which lost 7 bases and 5 bases, there was a span of 14 bases. This CDR3 is built from 14 residues. The CDR3 DNA sequence: TGTGCCAGTACTGGGACCCTCACTACCGGGGAGCTGTTTTTT. Its protein is CASTGTLTTGELFF.

This clonotype was seen once. With a much larger clone just one base away, this may be a read error. The CDR3 sequence: CASRINPGPGGDKLFF. The CDR3 nucleotides are TGTGCCAGCAGAATCAATCCGGGACCGGGAGGGGATAAACTGTTTTTT. V and J are TRBV6-1 and TRBJ1-4, with D tentatively TRBD1 (5 bases). The CDR3 has 16 residues. Germline V gene sequence: CDR1 MNHNS, CDR2 SASEGT. V was shortened by 6 bases and J by 11 bases, with 25 bases between the two germline ends.

This clonotype was seen ten or more times. The chain carries TRBV12-3 or TRBV12-4 and TRBJ1-1; D is unclear. Trimming removed 7 bases at V and 1 base at J, with 13 bases between. The CDR3 loop spans 14 amino acids. The CDR3 DNA reads as TGTGCCAGCACGAACAGTTTCCCGAACACTGAAGCTTTCTTT. Translated: CASTNSFPNTEAFF.

The chain joins TRBV19 to TRBJ1-1, with no clear D. The CDR3 loop spans 14 amino acids. V lost 6 bases to trimming and J lost 2 bases, with 13 bases between them. Germline CDR1 LNHDA, CDR2 SQIVND (reference sequence). CDR3 region: CASRSVGINTEAFF. CDR3 nucleotides: TGTGCCAGTAGGTCAGTGGGGATTAACACTGAAGCTTTCTTT.

The sample holds many counts of this clonotype. J is TRBJ2-3 and V is TRBV2; D gene ambiguous. CDR3 size: 13 residues. Trimming removed 8 bases from V and 0 bases from J, with 9 bases in between. Germline loops: CDR1 SNHLY, CDR2 FYNNEI. CDR3: CASGPTSTDTQYF. The CDR3 bases are TGTGCCAGCGGTCCTACTAGCACAGATACGCAGTATTTT.

This clonotype was seen many times. The gene calls are TRBV28 and TRBJ1-6; 7 bases are shared with TRBD1. The V gene end was trimmed by 5 bases and the J gene end by 9 bases; junction bases not matched to a gene: 13. CDR1 is MDHEN and CDR2 is SYDVKM in the germline V gene. The CDR3 contains 16 residues. The CDR3 here is CASSPPRQGRGSPLHF. The CDR3 region has the DNA TGTGCCAGCAGTCCCCCCCGACAGGGTAGGGGTTCACCCCTCCACTTT. The full variable domain, rest sourced from reference TRBV28 and TRBJ1-6, is DVKVTQSSRYLVKRTGEKVFLECVQDMDHENMFWYRQDPGLGLRLIYFSYDVKMKEKGDIPEGYSVSREKKERFSLILESASTNQTSMYLCASSPPRQGRGSPLHFGNGTRLTVT.

Notes on this clonotype: A much larger clone sits a single nucleotide away, making a read error possible. The chain couples TRBV7-8 to TRBJ1-5; D not certain. V lost 5 bases and J lost 5, with 13 bases in between. The CDR3 has 14 residues. Germline assignment: CDR1 SGHVS and CDR2 FQNEAQ. The CDR3 nucleotides read TGTGCCAGCAGCCCCGAAATTGGAGATCAGCCCCAGCATTTT. It encodes CASSPEIGDQPQHF.

This clonotype was recorded many times. The rearrangement uses TRBV3-1 and TRBJ1-2; 8 bases fit TRBD1. This CDR3 has 12 amino acids. V lost 4 bases, J lost 7 bases, and 2 bases stayed unmatched. Germline V gene sequence: CDR1 LGHDT, CDR2 YNNKEL (reference sequence). CDR3 bases: TGTGCCAGCAGCCTGACAGGGGCTGGCTACACCTTC. Translating it yields CASSLTGAGYTF.

This clonotype was found many times. V is TRBV6-2 or TRBV6-3 and J is TRBJ1-4, with 8 nucleotides matching TRBD1. CDR3 length equals 15 residues. The V and J ends lost 2 bases and 8 bases, in that order; junction bases with no gene match: 7. Per germline, CDR1 MNHEY and CDR2 SVGEGT. This CDR3 is CASSYLGQGGEKLFF. CDR3 DNA: TGTGCCAGCAGTTACCTCGGACAGGGAGGCGAAAAACTGTTTTTT.

This clonotype has a count of ten or more. V usage is TRBV20-1 and J usage is TRBJ2-7; 7 bases align to TRBD2. Germline V gene sequence: CDR1 DFQATT, CDR2 SNEGSKA (reference sequence). This CDR3 has 16 residues. The junction had 16 bases not matched to a gene; V was cut back by 5 bases and J by 3 bases. Here the CDR3 DNA reads TGCAGTGCTCCAAAAGCAGGTCTTGAGCGGGGCTACGAGCAGTACTTC. This sequence encodes CSAPKAGLERGYEQYF.

This clonotype was counted at least ten times. V and J are TRBV7-9 and TRBJ1-1, with D maybe TRBD1 (5 bases). The CDR3 loop spans 17 amino acids. Looked up from germline, CDR1 is SEHNR and CDR2 is FQNEAQ (reference sequence). The V and J ends lost 6 bases and 3 bases respectively, with 23 bases between them. CDR3 loop: CASRYRDGGPGDTEAFF. The CDR3 bases are TGTGCCAGCAGGTACCGGGACGGTGGGCCGGGCGACACTGAAGCTTTCTTT.

This clonotype was seen ten or more times. The chain uses TRBV5-6 and TRBJ2-1; possible D gene TRBD1, 6 bases. The V end lost 4 bases, the J end lost 3 bases, and 20 bases lay between the germline ends. The CDR3 covers 17 residues. Germline V gives CDR1 SGHDT, CDR2 YYEEEE. The CDR3 here is CASSPTDWTADYNEQFF. CDR3 in DNA: TGTGCCAGCAGCCCGACGGACTGGACAGCTGACTACAATGAGCAGTTCTTC.

This rearrangement joins TRBV9 to TRBJ2-1; D tentatively reads TRBD1 or TRBD2 (6 bases each). V was shortened by 3 bases and J by 0 bases, with 22 bases between the two germline ends. The CDR3 consists of 19 residues. Germline values: CDR1 SGDLS, CDR2 YYNGEE. CDR3 bases: TGTGCCAGCAGCGGAGGGGGGTCCAAGCCCAATAGCTCCTACAATGAGCAGTTCTTC. It codes for CASSGGGSKPNSSYNEQFF. The complete variable domain, with remaining parts taken from reference TRBV9 and TRBJ2-1, reads DSGVTQTPKHLITATGQRVTLRCSPRSGDLSVYWYQQSLDQGLQFLIQYYNGEERAKGNILERFSAQQFPDLHSELNLSSLELGDSALYFCASSGGGSKPNSSYNEQFFGPGTRLTVL.

This clonotype was counted ten times or more. The rearrangement joins TRBV10-3 to TRBJ2-2, with 9 bases fitting TRBD2. The germline CDR1 and CDR2 sequences are ENHRY and SYGVKD. This CDR3 has 16 amino acids. The V gene end was trimmed by 4 bases and the J gene end by 1 base; junction bases not matched to a gene: 4. Written as DNA, the CDR3 is TGTGCCATCAGTGTATTAGCGGGAGAGAACACCGGGGAGCTGTTTTTT. Translating gives CAISVLAGENTGELFF.

This clonotype was seen a few times. The rearrangement links TRBV18 to TRBJ2-2, with a tentative D call TRBD1 (6 bases). CDR1 is KGHSH, CDR2 LQKENI, per germline. The CDR3 totals 15 residues. V was trimmed by 3 bases and J by 2 bases, leaving 10 bases between them. In DNA form, the CDR3 reads TGTGCCAGCTCACCCTGGGACACCAACACCGGGGAGCTGTTTTTT. Translation gives CASSPWDTNTGELFF.

The sample holds many counts of this clonotype. The V call is TRBV29-1, the J call TRBJ1-1; 8 bases are a match to TRBD1. The length of the CDR3 is 14 residues. V was clipped by 7 bases and J by 0 bases; unmatched bases: 7. Germline V gives CDR1 SQVTM, CDR2 ANQGSEA. CDR3 region: CSGGTGYMNTEAFF. CDR3 nucleotide sequence: TGCAGCGGGGGGACAGGATACATGAACACTGAAGCTTTCTTT.

This clonotype occurred many times. The genes are TRBV18 and TRBJ2-3, with 7 bases that match TRBD1. Losses at the gene ends were 6 bases for V and 1 base for J; bases not matched to a gene: 7. This CDR3 contains 15 residues. Germline CDR1 and CDR2: KGHSH and LQKENI. This CDR3 reads CASSRGQAGTDTQYF. CDR3 sequence (DNA): TGTGCCAGCTCTCGAGGACAGGCAGGCACAGATACGCAGTATTTT.

This clonotype appeared a few times. The chain has TRBV19 and TRBJ2-2; a possible D gene is TRBD2 (6 bases). This CDR3 is 15 amino acids long. V was cut by 3 bases and J by 5 bases, with 13 bases left in between. Germline V gene lookup returns CDR1 LNHDA and CDR2 SQIVND (reference sequence). The CDR3 region is CASSMTSPLTGELFF. The CDR3 coding sequence is TGTGCCAGTAGTATGACTAGTCCCTTGACCGGGGAGCTGTTTTTT.

This clonotype was recorded at least ten times. The gene calls are TRBV24-1 and TRBJ2-7; D gene unclear. CDR1 and CDR2 from the germline V gene are KGHDR and SFDVKD. CDR3 length: 13 amino acids. Trimming left V 4 bases short and J 5 bases short, with 11 bases between. In DNA, the CDR3 is TGTGCCACCAGTGACTCGGAGAGGAACGAGCAGTACTTC. Protein product: CATSDSERNEQYF.

Many counts were recorded for this clonotype. The rearrangement joins TRBV18 to TRBJ2-3, with a possible D match to TRBD1 (5 bases). The CDR3 covers 15 residues. Trimming took 0 bases from V and 0 from J, leaving 7 bases between them. CDR1 is KGHSH, CDR2 LQKENI, per germline. The CDR3, as DNA: TGTGCCAGCTCACCACCGACAGTTAGCACAGATACGCAGTATTTT. Its protein product is CASSPPTVSTDTQYF.